The clone carrying this T cell receptor (beta chain) is medium-sized within its sample. The protocol was immunoSEQ multiplex PCR, while the TCRdb copy is restricted to in-frame clones and leaves out a portion. The table lists tens of thousands of clones, with no singletons. This sample stems from a study of T cells after posttransplantation cyclophosphamide. The sample was PBMCs. This TCR came from a man aged 50 to 60 in good health, CMV-negative, and a related stem cell transplant donor.

The CDR3: CASSKTEVSQPQHF. As DNA, the CDR3 is TGTGCCAGTAGTAAGACAGAGGTGAGTCAGCCCCAGCATTTT. V gene TRBV19 combines with J gene TRBJ1-5, with D possibly matching TRBD1 (5 bases). The germline CDR1 and CDR2 sequences are LNHDA and SQIVND (reference sequence). The CDR3 loop spans 14 amino acids. The V end lost 4 bases, the J end lost 6 bases, and 13 bases lay between the germline ends.